The source of this TCR beta chain is a study of Graves' ophthalmopathy and Graves' hyperthyroidism. The study, taken as a whole, reports: Cross-validated, the 13-signature model showed 87.88%/81.08% sensitivity/specificity, and 80%/75% in the test set.

V shed 6 bases and J 6 bases; nucleotides not matched to a gene: 17. Germline lookup yields CDR1 DFQATT and CDR2 SNEGSKA (reference sequence). This CDR3 spans 15 amino acids. This clonotype was found many times. The antigen is not known. Lactation, pregnancy, uncontrolled infections and other autoimmune diseases were all grounds for excluding patients. Orbital computed tomography, together with clinical symptoms, serum thyroxine, TRAb and thyroid ultrasound, was used for diagnosis. PBMCs came from 7.5 to 10 ml of fresh peripheral blood. Amplification of the TCR beta CDR3 regions used RNA transcripts (as template). Second-round multiplex PCR followed a first-round RT-PCR using HTBI primers. MiXCR was run by TCRdb on the multiplex PCR reads, yielding one entry per CDR3 protein. Among about 390,000 distinct CDR3 sequences listed, about 15% were seen once.

Material: peripheral blood. The sequence was collected from an adult woman with stable Graves' hyperthyroidism. The chain has TRBV20-1 and TRBJ2-7, with TRBD2 matching over 7 bases. In DNA, the CDR3 is TGCAGTGCCAGTCCCGCTGGTGCGGGAGTAGCCGAGCAGTACTTC. The encoded protein is CSASPAGAGVAEQYF.